This T cell receptor beta chain emerged from a study of blood T cell repertoires in COVID-19. As for the study in general: Samples taken during acute and convalescent COVID-19 were collected in the United States, Italy and Spain.

The protocol was immunoSEQ multiplex PCR, while the TCRdb copy is restricted to in-frame clones and leaves out a portion. The sample contains approximately 500,000 clones, around nine tenths of which appear only once. CDR1 and CDR2 from the germline V gene are SGDLS and YYNGEE. V was trimmed by 3 bases and J by 1 base, leaving 19 bases between them. This CDR3 spans 17 amino acids. The sample holds one count of this clone. The sample comprised peripheral blood. The TCR sequence derives from a woman aged 45-65 years with COVID-19, enrolled during active disease. The chain combines TRBV9 with TRBJ2-5, with D possibly TRBD1 on 9 matching bases. CDR3 nucleotides: TGTGCCAGCAGCGCGGGAGGGACAGGGCTAACCCAAGAGACCCAGTACTTC. This translates into CASSAGGTGLTQETQYF.